This T cell receptor (beta chain) is from a study of T cell changes during pregnancy in multiple sclerosis. Repertoires were generated with immunoSEQ multiplex PCR, while TCRdb's copy carries only in-frame clones and drops some. Altogether 35,000 to 55,000 clones are present, 88% being singletons, with the ten largest covering 5.9%. CDR1 is PRHDT and CDR2 is FYEKMQ in the germline V gene (reference sequence). Trimming stripped 5 bases from V and 0 bases from J, with 9 bases between. The CDR3 loop spans 14 amino acids. V gene TRBV13 combines with J gene TRBJ2-3; no firm D call. Sample: CD8+ T cells from peripheral blood mononuclear cells, taken after pregnancy. The sequence was obtained from a female donor in good health, enrolled as a control in a pregnancy study. The CDR3 coding sequence is TGTGCCAGCAGCGAAGCACGTAGCACAGATACGCAGTATTTT. It encodes CASSEARSTDTQYF.